The 25 T cell receptor beta chains reported below all come from one sample, sequenced in a study of blood T cells in healthy people across ages. A J-beta primer mix and a sample-barcoded 5' primer were used in a second PCR of roughly 6 to 11 cycles. Using its own MiXCR run on the 5' RACE reads, TCRdb lists one record per CDR3 protein. The table lists roughly 2 million distinct CDR3 sequences, just under 50% of them singletons. The sample consisted of blood. All receptors derive from a woman aged 40 to 49 in good health.

This chain joins TRBV7-2 and TRBJ2-5; 7 bases are shared with TRBD1. This CDR3 contains 15 residues. The V segment lost 5 bases and the J segment 5 bases; nucleotides outside the gene matches: 11. Germline V gene lookup returns CDR1 SGHTA and CDR2 FQGNSA. The CDR3 nucleotides are TGTGCCAGCAGCGGGCATCGACAGGGCCGGGAGACCCAGTACTTC. It translates to CASSGHRQGRETQYF.

A few counts support this clonotype. The chain's CDR3 is CASSLAQGFSYNEQFF. CDR3 coding DNA: TGTGCCAGCAGCTTAGCCCAGGGATTCTCCTACAATGAGCAGTTCTTC. The gene calls are TRBV7-9 and TRBJ2-1; a weak D match, TRBD1 (5 bases). Germline-derived CDR1 and CDR2 are SEHNR and FQNEAQ (reference sequence). V dropped 0 bases and J dropped 0 bases, with 9 bases sitting between them. This CDR3 is 16 amino acids long. The full variable domain, completed using reference TRBV7-9 and TRBJ2-1, is DTGVSQNPRHKITKRGQNVTFRCDPISEHNRLYWYRQTLGQGPEFLTYFQNEAQLEKSRLLSDRFSAERPKGSFSTLEIQRTEQGDSAMYLCASSLAQGFSYNEQFFGPGTRLTVL.

The table lists this clonotype with a count of one. The germline gene is not matched at one end of the junction; a read error may be the cause. The CDR3 region has the DNA TGTGTCAGTATAAGCCGGATTGCCGCGGGCTACACCTTC. As protein: CVSISRIAAGYTF. The chain is built from TRBV19 and TRBJ1-2; D is unresolved. The CDR3 consists of 13 residues. Germline values: CDR1 LNHDA, CDR2 SQIVND (reference sequence).

This clonotype was picked up a small number of times. This chain joins TRBV11-2 and TRBJ2-7, with D perhaps given as TRBD1 or TRBD2 (5 bases each). This CDR3 is 16 amino acids long. Between the trimmed V and J ends, which lost 2 bases and 5 bases, there was a span of 19 bases. CDR1 and CDR2 from the germline V gene are SGHAT and FQNNGV. The CDR3: CASSLRPRGVSDEQYF. The CDR3 nucleotides are TGTGCCAGCAGCTTAAGGCCCCGAGGGGTCTCGGACGAGCAGTACTTC. The full variable domain, its missing parts supplied by reference TRBV11-2 and TRBJ2-7, is EAGVAQSPRYKIIEKRQSVAFWCNPISGHATLYWYQQILGQGPKLLIQFQNNGVVDDSQLPKDRFSAERLKGVDSTLKIQPAKLEDSAVYLCASSLRPRGVSDEQYFGPGTRLTVT.

This clonotype was counted between two and nine times. The genes are TRBV7-2 and TRBJ1-2; a possible D gene is TRBD1 (5 bases). The CDR3 extends over 14 amino acids. Germline values: CDR1 SGHTA, CDR2 FQGNSA. The V end was cut by 5 bases, the J end by 6 bases, with 16 bases between. CDR3 DNA sequence: TGTGCCAGCAGCCCAGGGCGAGTCTCCGATGGCTACACCTTC. Translated, it gives CASSPGRVSDGYTF.

This chain connects TRBV6-2 or TRBV6-3 to TRBJ1-5, with D maybe TRBD1 (6 bases). The V end lost 6 bases, the J end lost 4 bases, and 16 bases lay between the germline ends. CDR1 is MNHEY, CDR2 SVGEGT, per germline. The CDR3 loop spans 15 amino acids. The CDR3 DNA follows: TGTGCCAGCAGCTCACAGGGTCTCCAAAATCAGCCCCAGCATTTT. The encoded protein is CASSSQGLQNQPQHF.

The chain's CDR3 is CAISVRREDEQFF. CDR3 nucleotides: TGTGCCATCAGTGTCAGGAGGGAGGATGAGCAGTTCTTC. V gene TRBV10-3 combines with J gene TRBJ2-1; D is possibly TRBD2 (6 bases). This CDR3 spans 13 amino acids. Between the trimmed V and J ends, which lost 4 bases and 8 bases, there was a span of 12 bases. Per germline, CDR1 ENHRY and CDR2 SYGVKD.

The J gene is TRBJ2-5, the V gene TRBV25-1; the D gene is possibly TRBD1 (6 bases). The DNA end favors TRBJ2-7, so the J call may be wrong. This CDR3 comprises 20 residues. Per germline, CDR1 MGHDK and CDR2 SYGVNS. The CDR3 nucleotides read TGTGCCAGCAAAGAAATCTCCGCAGGGGTTTATAAGGCGATCCCCTACGAGCAGTACTTC. This codes for CASKEISAGVYKAIPYEQYF.

This chain connects TRBV5-1 to TRBJ2-7, with TRBD1 matching over 7 bases. This CDR3 region has 14 residues. Per the germline V gene, CDR1 is SGHRS and CDR2 is YFSETQ. With 4 bases clipped from V and 2 bases from J, the junction kept 6 bases outside the gene matches. Written as DNA, the CDR3 is TGCGCCAGCAGCAAAACAGGGGATCCCTACGAGCAGTACTTC. It encodes CASSKTGDPYEQYF.

The chain links TRBV7-9 to TRBJ1-2; D ambiguous. This CDR3 contains 13 residues. Between the trimmed V and J ends, which lost 3 bases and 8 bases, there was a span of 13 bases. In germline, CDR1 is SEHNR, CDR2 FQNEAQ (reference sequence). The CDR3 protein is CASSLGGEKGYTF. The CDR3 nucleotides are TGTGCCAGCAGCTTGGGCGGGGAGAAAGGCTACACCTTC.

This clonotype showed up just a few times. The V and J genes are TRBV25-1 and TRBJ2-3, with D hard to call. This CDR3 region has 13 residues. The V and J ends lost 1 base and 4 bases respectively, with 6 bases between them. Germline CDR1 reads MGHDK; CDR2 reads SYGVNS. CDR3 loop: CASSESMADTQYF. The CDR3 bases are TGTGCCAGCAGTGAATCTATGGCAGATACGCAGTATTTT.

The chain joins TRBV5-1 to TRBJ2-1; the D gene could be TRBD1 or TRBD2 (5 bases each). The ends were cut back, 4 bases at V and 2 bases at J, with 13 bases in the middle. The CDR3 runs 15 residues. Germline V gene data show CDR1 as SGHRS and CDR2 as YFSETQ. CDR3 nucleotide sequence: TGCGCCAGCAGCCAGGGTGACTATACCTACAATGAGCAGTTCTTC. This gives the protein CASSQGDYTYNEQFF.

The V call is TRBV28, the J call TRBJ1-5, with 7 bases fitting TRBD1. CDR1 and CDR2 (germline): MDHEN, SYDVKM. V was pared by 3 bases and J by 7 bases, with 12 bases of the junction left unmatched. The CDR3 covers 16 residues. Here the CDR3 DNA reads TGTGCCAGCAGTTTTGGTGGCAGGGGGGCTAGGCAGCCCCAGCATTTT. Translating it yields CASSFGGRGARQPQHF.

The rearrangement links TRBV6-6 to TRBJ2-1; tentative D call: TRBD2 (6 bases). The CDR3 loop spans 13 amino acids. Germline CDR1 reads MNHNY; CDR2 reads SVGAGI (reference sequence). V dropped 3 bases and J dropped 10 bases, with 13 bases sitting between them. As DNA, the CDR3 is TGTGCCAGCAGTTATTGCCTAGCGTGCGAGCAGTTCTTC. This gives the protein CASSYCLACEQFF.

The CDR3 protein is CASSSGLAGGPFPYEQYF. In nucleotides, the CDR3 is TGTGCCAGCAGCTCCGGACTAGCGGGGGGGCCATTCCCCTACGAGCAGTACTTC. The chain has TRBV6-1 and TRBJ2-7; 15 bases agree with TRBD2. V gave up 6 bases and J gave up 2 bases; unmatched junction bases: 11. Germline lookup yields CDR1 MNHNS and CDR2 SASEGT. The CDR3 length is 18 residues.

Only a few counts were recorded for this clonotype. The J gene is TRBJ2-1, the V gene TRBV7-2; 9 bases are shared with TRBD1. CDR1 is SGHTA, CDR2 FQGNSA, per germline. J gave up 6 bases and V 6 bases, and 9 bases lay outside the gene matches. The CDR3 is made up of 15 amino acids. The CDR3: CASRPLGQGGNEQFF. CDR3 DNA sequence: TGTGCCAGCAGGCCCCTGGGACAGGGAGGCAATGAGCAGTTCTTC.

V gene TRBV20-1 combines with J gene TRBJ2-5; 13 bases match TRBD2. Trimming took 1 base from V and 2 from J; bases not matched to a gene: 4. CDR1 DFQATT and CDR2 SNEGSKA come from the germline V gene (reference sequence). This CDR3 contains 16 residues. In DNA form, the CDR3 reads TGCAGTGCTAGAGGTTTGACTAGCGGGGGGCAAGAGACCCAGTACTTC. This codes for CSARGLTSGGQETQYF.

The V gene is TRBV5-1, the J gene TRBJ1-3; perhaps TRBD1 as D (5 bases). Trimming shortened V by 3 bases and J by 6 bases, and 19 bases separated the two germline ends. The CDR3 extends over 16 amino acids. CDR1 SGHRS and CDR2 YFSETQ come from the germline V gene. The CDR3 bases are TGCGCCAGCAGCTCACCCCGGGACGGTGGCGAAAACACCATATATTTT. Residues: CASSSPRDGGENTIYF.

The chain has TRBV27 and TRBJ1-6, with TRBD1 matching over 7 bases. The germline gives CDR1 MNHEY, CDR2 SMNVEV (reference sequence). This CDR3 has 16 residues. V was clipped by 5 bases and J by 10 bases; unmatched bases: 14. The CDR3 region is CASSPRTGAGNSPLHF. CDR3 bases: TGTGCCAGCAGTCCACGCACAGGGGCGGGGAACTCACCCCTCCACTTT.

The chain has TRBV6-8 and TRBJ2-5; TRBD1 aligns across 10 bases. This CDR3 is 16 amino acids long. Germline V gene lookup returns CDR1 MNHGY and CDR2 SAAAGT. V shed 0 bases, J shed 11 bases, and the junction held 12 bases outside the gene matches. The CDR3 sequence is CASSYSGTGVFNEQYF. The CDR3 region has the DNA TGTGCCAGCAGTTACTCCGGGACAGGGGTATTCAATGAGCAGTACTTC.

The chain joins TRBV7-2 to TRBJ1-4; TRBD1 aligns across 7 bases. With V trimmed by 0 bases and J by 5 bases, 6 bases remained unmatched. Germline V gene lookup returns CDR1 SGHTA and CDR2 FQGNSA. The CDR3 is 16 residues long. CDR3 protein: CASSLARTGKNEKLFF. CDR3 coding DNA: TGTGCCAGCAGCTTAGCGAGGACAGGCAAAAATGAAAAACTGTTTTTT.

J is TRBJ2-1 and V is TRBV15, with D uncertain. Trimming stripped 8 bases from V and 4 bases from J, with 6 bases between. The CDR3 loop spans 11 amino acids. CDR1 is LNHNV, CDR2 YYDKDF, per germline (reference sequence). The CDR3 DNA sequence: TGTGCCACCGCCGCATACAATGAGCAGTTCTTC. As protein: CATAAYNEQFF.

A remark on this clonotype: A read error may produce the germline difference seen at one junction end. The J gene is TRBJ2-6, the V gene TRBV7-9; no reliable D call. The germline V gene encodes CDR1 SEHNR and CDR2 FQNEAQ (reference sequence). This CDR3 has 16 amino acids. The CDR3 DNA sequence: TGTGCCAGCAGCTTATCACACAGCTCTGGGACCAACGTCCTGACTTTC. Its protein is CASSLSHSSGTNVLTF.

The chain recombines TRBV7-2 with TRBJ2-5, with 7 bases matching TRBD2. With V trimmed by 1 base and J by 2 bases, 4 bases remained unmatched. The CDR3 spans 15 residues. Germline lookup yields CDR1 SGHTA and CDR2 FQGNSA. CDR3 nucleotides: TGTGCCAGCAGCTTAGATTGGGGACTACAAGAGACCCAGTACTTC. Protein sequence: CASSLDWGLQETQYF.

The gene calls are TRBV10-3 and TRBJ2-3; no definite D call. The CDR3 is 13 amino acids. V lost 4 bases, J lost 1 base, and 6 bases lay in between. CDR1 and CDR2 from the germline V gene are ENHRY and SYGVKD. Here the CDR3 reads CAISARGTDTQYF. CDR3 sequence (DNA): TGTGCCATCAGTGCGCGAGGCACAGATACGCAGTATTTT.